This T cell receptor (beta chain) originates from a study of T cells in Graves' hyperthyroidism and ophthalmopathy. Broader study findings: Stable hyperthyroidism was told apart from ophthalmopathy by a model built on 13 V-J features.

This clonotype was seen a handful of times. What it recognizes is unknown. Not enrolled were patients with uncontrolled infection, other autoimmune disease, pregnancy or lactation. Orbital computed tomography, thyroid ultrasound, serum thyroxine and TRAb, and clinical symptoms together informed the diagnoses. Template material for amplifying TCR beta CDR3 regions consisted of RNA transcripts. The study used the HTBI primer set for a first-round RT-PCR of the TCR CDR3. TCRdb re-called the multiplex PCR reads with MiXCR, one entry per CDR3 protein. The sample gives approximately 400,000 distinct CDR3 sequences, 11% to 15% of which show up once; 25% to 30% is in the top ten. The sample consisted of blood. This receptor was obtained from a man aged 45 to 65 with Graves' ophthalmopathy.

The CDR3 nucleotides read TGTGCCAGCAGCCCATTTAGGCTAGCCAAAAACATTCAGTACTTC. This codes for CASSPFRLAKNIQYF. The chain joins TRBV6-2 or TRBV6-3 to TRBJ2-4; D unclear. Germline values: CDR1 MNHEY, CDR2 SVGEGT. Trimming pared 6 bases from V and 0 bases from J, leaving 12 bases between. The CDR3 length is 15 residues.